One and the same sample provided the 30 T cell receptor beta chains below, sequenced in a study of Graves' ophthalmopathy and Graves' hyperthyroidism. The sequenced template was RNA, covering the TCR beta CDR3 region. First-round RT-PCR relied on HTBI primers, and a second-round multiplex PCR came next. From the multiplex PCR reads, TCRdb called clonotypes with MiXCR, one entry per CDR3 protein. The sample holds some 1.1 million distinct CDR3 sequences, about 36% seen once. The sequenced sample was peripheral blood or thyroid tissue (not recorded which). Receptor source: an adult man with Graves' hyperthyroidism.

This rearrangement joins TRBV15 to TRBJ1-5; no definite D call. With 3 bases removed from V and 11 bases from J, the gap between germline ends came to 20 bases. CDR3 length: 15 amino acids. Germline CDR1 is LNHNV and CDR2 is YYDKDF (reference sequence). The CDR3 region is CATSSPLGVRETQHF. DNA for the CDR3: TGTGCCACCAGCAGCCCACTAGGAGTTCGGGAGACCCAGCATTTT.

J is TRBJ1-1 and V is TRBV20-1; 12 bases line up with TRBD1. This CDR3 comprises 17 residues. Germline V CDR1 and CDR2: DFQATT, SNEGSKA (reference sequence). V lost 1 base, J lost 5 bases, and 11 bases stayed unmatched. The CDR3: CSARGGTGGKRKTEAFF. CDR3 nucleotide sequence: TGCAGTGCTAGAGGCGGGACAGGGGGCAAGAGGAAGACTGAAGCTTTCTTT.

The rearrangement links TRBV7-2 to TRBJ2-3, with 7 bases aligning to TRBD2. V lost 6 bases and J lost 3; bases outside the gene matches: 6. CDR1 SGHTA and CDR2 FQGNSA come from the germline V gene. This CDR3 contains 14 residues. CDR3 amino acids: CASRSGLKTDTQYF. The CDR3 coding sequence is TGTGCCAGCAGATCGGGACTAAAGACAGATACGCAGTATTTT.

This clonotype was observed a few times. The chain carries TRBV11-1 and TRBJ1-4, with D perhaps matching TRBD1 (5 bases). The CDR3 has 16 amino acids. Germline V gives CDR1 SGHAT, CDR2 FQDESV (reference sequence). V lost 5 bases and J 1 base, leaving 14 bases between the germline ends. CDR3 nucleotides: TGTGCCAGCAGCGCCGGGACCTCGGTAACTAATGAAAAACTGTTTTTT. Amino acid sequence: CASSAGTSVTNEKLFF.

In its sample, this clonotype was seen many times. This chain connects TRBV2 to TRBJ1-4, with 7 bases lining up with TRBD1. Germline V lookup: CDR1 SNHLY, CDR2 FYNNEI. J lost 3 bases, V lost 3 bases, and 4 bases had no gene match. This CDR3 comprises 15 residues. The CDR3 nucleotides read TGTGCCAGCAGTGAGGGGGACAGCCCTAATGAAAAACTGTTTTTT. Protein: CASSEGDSPNEKLFF.

This clonotype was picked up many times. This chain uses TRBV5-1 with TRBJ1-2, with 8 bases matching TRBD1. Germline CDR1 reads SGHRS; CDR2 reads YFSETQ. The CDR3 is 13 amino acids. After removal of 0 bases from V and 10 bases from J, the junction contained 5 bases not matched to a gene. The CDR3 nucleotides are TGCGCCAGCAGCTTGGCGGGACAGGTAGTCTACACCTTC. Protein product: CASSLAGQVVYTF.

The chain links TRBV29-1 to TRBJ1-1; 10 bases match TRBD1. Germline CDR1 SQVTM, CDR2 ANQGSEA. With 8 bases clipped from V and 0 bases from J, the junction kept 6 bases outside the gene matches. This CDR3 is 14 amino acids long. The CDR3 DNA reads as TGCAGCTTTAGGACAGGGGGTATGAACACTGAAGCTTTCTTT. Translated: CSFRTGGMNTEAFF. The whole variable domain, filled in from reference TRBV29-1 and TRBJ1-1, reads SAVISQKPSRDICQRGTSLTIQCQVDSQVTMMFWYRQQPGQSLTLIATANQGSEATYESGFVIDKFPISRPNLTFSTLTVSNMSPEDSSIYLCSFRTGGMNTEAFFGQGTRLTVV.

The sample holds many counts of this clonotype. The chain joins TRBV29-1 to TRBJ1-2; tentatively, D is TRBD1 (5 bases). Trimming pared 8 bases from V and 6 bases from J, leaving 31 bases between. Germline loops: CDR1 SQVTM, CDR2 ANQGSEA. The CDR3 extends over 17 amino acids. DNA for the CDR3: TGCAGCTGTCAACCTCCTTTCGGGGGGGGGAAGGCTGATGGCTACACCTTC. This codes for CSCQPPFGGGKADGYTF.

This clonotype appeared a few times. The CDR3 DNA sequence: TGCAGTGCTAGGGACAGTACCTACGAGCAGTACTTC. Its protein product is CSARDSTYEQYF. The V call is TRBV20-1, the J call TRBJ2-7; a possible D gene is TRBD1 (6 bases). The germline gives CDR1 DFQATT, CDR2 SNEGSKA (reference sequence). Trimming cost V 3 bases and J 2 bases, with 8 bases left between them. The CDR3 runs to 12 residues.

The table lists this clonotype with a count of one. Relative to the germline gene, one junction end is altered; a read error may explain this. The chain combines TRBV7-2 with TRBJ1-5; a possible D gene is TRBD1 (5 bases). Germline loops: CDR1 SGHTA, CDR2 FQGNSA. CDR3 size: 15 residues. CDR3 DNA: TGCGCCAGCAGCCAAGCTAGCGGGGGGGATCAGCCCCAGCATTTT. Amino acid sequence: CASSQASGGDQPQHF. Filled out from reference TRBV7-2 and TRBJ1-5, the complete variable domain reads GAGVSQSPSNKVTEKGKDVELRCDPISGHTALYWYRQSLGQGLEFLIYFQGNSAPDKSGLPSDRFSAERTGGSVSTLTIQRTQQEDSAVYLCASSQASGGDQPQHFGDGTRLSIL.

The V gene is TRBV29-1, the J gene TRBJ1-4; D gene uncertain. The ends were cut back, 6 bases at V and 7 bases at J, with 15 bases in the middle. CDR1 and CDR2 from the germline V gene are SQVTM and ANQGSEA. The CDR3 is 13 amino acids. The CDR3 spells CSVALGRPEKLFF. CDR3 nucleotide sequence: TGCAGCGTAGCGCTTGGACGGCCTGAAAAACTGTTTTTT. The full variable domain, rest sourced from reference TRBV29-1 and TRBJ1-4, is SAVISQKPSRDICQRGTSLTIQCQVDSQVTMMFWYRQQPGQSLTLIATANQGSEATYESGFVIDKFPISRPNLTFSTLTVSNMSPEDSSIYLCSVALGRPEKLFFGSGTQLSVL.

V usage is TRBV5-1 and J usage is TRBJ2-7; no clear D. Deletions cut 2 bases from V and 0 bases from J, with 9 bases between. CDR3 length: 14 amino acids. Germline loops: CDR1 SGHRS, CDR2 YFSETQ. This CDR3 is CASSFERISYEQYF. CDR3 DNA: TGCGCCAGCAGCTTTGAACGGATCTCCTACGAGCAGTACTTC. Filled out from reference TRBV5-1 and TRBJ2-7, the complete variable domain reads KAGVTQTPRYLIKTRGQQVTLSCSPISGHRSVSWYQQTPGQGLQFLFEYFSETQRNKGNFPGRFSGRQFSNSRSEMNVSTLELGDSALYLCASSFERISYEQYFGPGTRLTVT.

The V gene is TRBV11-2, the J gene TRBJ1-5; possible D gene TRBD1, 6 bases. Trimming took 5 bases from V and 11 from J, leaving 19 bases between them. This CDR3 spans 14 amino acids. The germline gives CDR1 SGHAT, CDR2 FQNNGV. The CDR3 region is CASSTGFGKETQHF. CDR3 sequence (DNA): TGTGCCAGCAGCACAGGGTTCGGAAAAGAGACCCAGCATTTT.

On this clonotype itself: This likely comes from a read error, as the CDR3 has no conserved phenylalanine or tryptophan at its end. This chain connects TRBV27 to TRBJ1-5; tentatively, D is TRBD1 (5 bases). Trimming stripped 9 bases from V and 3 bases from J, with 12 bases between. There are 13 residues in the CDR3. CDR1 MNHEY and CDR2 SMNVEV come from the germline V gene (reference sequence). The CDR3 bases are TGTGCCAGTGGTCAAGGGGTCAATCAGCCCCAGCATTCT. Amino acid sequence: CASGQGVNQPQHS.

This clonotype was seen a handful of times. This may arise from a read error, as a much more abundant clone is one base away. The rearrangement joins TRBV5-1 to TRBJ1-5; 7 nucleotides match TRBD1. The CDR3 is 15 amino acids. CDR1 is SGHRS, CDR2 YFSETQ, per germline. The chain's CDR3 is CASSLGDSVNRPQHF. The CDR3 coding sequence is TGCGCCAGCAGCCTGGGGGACAGTGTCAATCGGCCCCAGCATTTT.

The J gene is TRBJ2-2, the V gene TRBV20-1; 9 positions agree with TRBD2. CDR1 and CDR2 (germline): DFQATT, SNEGSKA (reference sequence). The CDR3 spans 15 residues. Losses at the gene ends were 3 bases for V and 7 bases for J; bases not matched to a gene: 9. CDR3 bases: TGCAGTGCTAGTGGTATGGCTAGCGGGATCGGGGAGCTGTTTTTT. As protein: CSASGMASGIGELFF.

This clonotype was seen repeatedly, ten times or more. The chain employs TRBV7-9 and TRBJ1-2; maybe TRBD1 (6 bases). The germline gives CDR1 SEHNR, CDR2 FQNEAQ (reference sequence). V was trimmed by 6 bases and J by 7 bases, leaving 24 bases between them. The CDR3 is 16 residues long. CDR3 nucleotides: TGTGCCAGCAGAACGACCTCGGACAGCCGAAGGGGTGGCTACACCTTC. Encoded protein: CASRTTSDSRRGGYTF.

This clonotype was observed at least ten times. This chain links TRBV7-9 with TRBJ1-1; D is undetermined. CDR1 is SEHNR, CDR2 FQNEAQ, per germline (reference sequence). The CDR3 length is 14 residues. Deletions cut 5 bases from V and 8 bases from J, with 18 bases between. The CDR3 bases are TGTGCCAGCAGCCTCCCGGGCATACTAATGGAAGCTTTCTTT. Translation: CASSLPGILMEAFF.

This chain links TRBV2 with TRBJ2-7; D gene unclear. V was clipped by 8 bases and J by 10 bases, with 24 bases between them. Germline assignment: CDR1 SNHLY and CDR2 FYNNEI. This CDR3 has 14 amino acids. CDR3 residues: CASRNAYSNQPQYF. Here the CDR3 DNA reads TGTGCCAGCCGAAACGCCTATAGCAATCAGCCCCAGTACTTC. The complete variable domain, with remaining parts taken from reference TRBV2 and TRBJ2-7, reads EPEVTQTPSHQVTQMGQEVILRCVPISNHLYFYWYRQILGQKVEFLVSFYNNEISEKSEIFDDQFSVERPDGSNFTLKIRSTKLEDSAMYFCASRNAYSNQPQYFGPGTRLTVT.

Concerning this clonotype: An end of the junction differs from the germline gene, which may be a read error. The chain carries TRBV7-2 and TRBJ1-1, with D possibly TRBD1 on 5 matching bases. CDR3 length equals 14 residues. Germline V lookup: CDR1 SGHTA, CDR2 FQGNSA. CDR3 in amino acids: CASSRQTENTESFF. In DNA, the CDR3 is TGTGCCAGCAGCCGACAGACAGAGAACACTGAATCTTTCTTT.

This clonotype was seen repeatedly, ten times or more. The CDR3 is CASSLAAGRNEKLFF. CDR3 nucleotides: TGCGCCAGCAGCTTGGCGGCAGGGAGGAATGAAAAACTGTTTTTT. This chain links TRBV5-1 with TRBJ1-4; D is possibly TRBD1 (5 bases). Germline-derived CDR1 and CDR2 are SGHRS and YFSETQ. Trimming shortened V by 0 bases and J by 5 bases, and 11 bases separated the two germline ends. This CDR3 has 15 amino acids.

The chain uses TRBV20-1 and TRBJ2-7; D uncertain. The CDR3 loop spans 16 amino acids. The germline V gene has CDR1 DFQATT and CDR2 SNEGSKA (reference sequence). Trimming stripped 0 bases from V and 0 bases from J, with 15 bases between. The CDR3 coding sequence is TGCAGTGCTAGAGATCGCTGGCGGCATAGCTCCTACGAGCAGTACTTC. This encodes CSARDRWRHSSYEQYF.

The rearrangement links TRBV7-9 to TRBJ2-5, with TRBD2 as a possible D gene (6 bases). CDR1 is SEHNR and CDR2 is FQNEAQ in the germline V gene (reference sequence). V was trimmed by 5 bases and J by 3 bases, leaving 13 bases between them. CDR3 size: 14 residues. This chain's CDR3 is CASSVSSAEETQYF. The CDR3 DNA is TGTGCCAGCAGCGTCTCTAGCGCCGAAGAGACCCAGTACTTC. Looking up the rest from reference TRBV7-9 and TRBJ2-5 gives the full variable domain: DTGVSQNPRHKITKRGQNVTFRCDPISEHNRLYWYRQTLGQGPEFLTYFQNEAQLEKSRLLSDRFSAERPKGSFSTLEIQRTEQGDSAMYLCASSVSSAEETQYFGPGTRLLVL.

The chain recombines TRBV5-1 with TRBJ2-5; 8 nucleotides agree with TRBD1. Germline V gene sequence: CDR1 SGHRS, CDR2 YFSETQ. With 0 bases clipped from V and 5 bases from J, the junction kept 12 bases outside the gene matches. The CDR3 sequence is 17 residues long. The CDR3 is CASSLAPDRVGVETQYF. DNA for the CDR3: TGCGCCAGCAGCTTGGCGCCGGACAGGGTTGGTGTGGAGACCCAGTACTTC.

The rearrangement links TRBV12-3 or TRBV12-4 to TRBJ2-6, with TRBD1 matching over 7 bases. After removal of 6 bases from V and 0 bases from J, the junction contained 14 bases not matched to a gene. The CDR3 sequence is 19 residues long. The CDR3 DNA follows: TGTGCCAGCAGACCTATACCGGGACAGAGAAGCTCTGGGGCCAACGTCCTGACTTTC. Amino acid sequence: CASRPIPGQRSSGANVLTF.

The chain links TRBV6-5 to TRBJ1-5; D ambiguous. Germline V gene sequence: CDR1 MNHEY, CDR2 SVGAGI. Trimming cost V 7 bases and J 1 base, with 8 bases left between them. The CDR3 is 13 amino acids. CDR3 coding DNA: TGTGCCAGCAACGGACTAAGCAATCAGCCCCAGCATTTT. Amino acid sequence: CASNGLSNQPQHF.

The chain couples TRBV29-1 to TRBJ1-1; TRBD1 matches at 10 bases. Germline V gene sequence: CDR1 SQVTM, CDR2 ANQGSEA. The CDR3 extends over 15 amino acids. The V and J ends lost 6 bases and 4 bases, in that order; junction bases with no gene match: 11. CDR3 residues: CSVETGGYDSTEAFF. DNA for the CDR3: TGCAGCGTGGAGACAGGGGGCTATGATAGCACTGAAGCTTTCTTT.

This clonotype appeared many times. V is TRBV7-8 and J is TRBJ1-1; D is uncertain. Trimming shortened V by 3 bases and J by 1 base, and 6 bases separated the two germline ends. The CDR3 covers 13 residues. The germline V gene has CDR1 SGHVS and CDR2 FQNEAQ. The CDR3 loop is CASSLKKNTEAFF. The CDR3 DNA reads as TGTGCCAGCAGCTTGAAAAAGAACACTGAAGCTTTCTTT. Filled out from reference TRBV7-8 and TRBJ1-1, the complete variable domain reads GAGVSQSPRYKVAKRGQDVALRCDPISGHVSLFWYQQALGQGPEFLTYFQNEAQLDKSGLPSDRFFAERPEGSVSTLKIQRTQQEDSAVYLCASSLKKNTEAFFGQGTRLTVV.

The V call is TRBV30, the J call TRBJ2-7, with 9 bases aligning to TRBD1. The V and J ends lost 0 bases and 5 bases, in that order; junction bases with no gene match: 8. The V gene's germline CDR1 is GTSNPN and CDR2 SVGIG (reference sequence). This CDR3 has 15 amino acids. The DNA for the CDR3 is TGTGCCTGGAGTGTACTCGGACAGGGGTTCCACGAGCAGTACTTC. Its protein product is CAWSVLGQGFHEQYF.

This sequence joins TRBV7-3 and TRBJ1-1; D is uncertain. The CDR3 runs 17 residues. CDR1 is SGHTA and CDR2 is FQGTGA in the germline V gene. Trimming took 4 bases from V and 4 from J, leaving 22 bases between them. CDR3 nucleotides: TGTGCCAGCAGCTCTAATACCGGCGTAGTAGGTCGCACTGAAGCTTTCTTT. Translating it yields CASSSNTGVVGRTEAFF.